These 14 T cell receptor beta chains came from one sample sequenced in a study of OX40 agonist ivuxolimab in advanced cancers. The table came from immunoSEQ multiplex PCR; TCRdb's copy has only in-frame clones and leaves some out. The sample has under 85,000 clones; about 87% are singletons. Here the sequenced sample was CD4+ or CD8+ T cells sorted from blood, taken in a trial of the OX40 agonist ivuxolimab. All receptors derive from an adult with an advanced solid tumor such as melanoma, head and neck, liver or kidney cancer.

The chain couples TRBV18 to TRBJ1-2, with D uncertain. Trimming shortened V by 3 bases and J by 2 bases, and 7 bases separated the two germline ends. CDR3 length: 13 amino acids. The V gene's germline CDR1 is KGHSH and CDR2 LQKENI. The CDR3 reads CASSPDGNYGYTF. As DNA, the CDR3 is TGTGCCAGCTCACCGGACGGGAACTATGGCTACACCTTC.

This clone was seen more than once but under ten times. The rearrangement links TRBV28 to TRBJ1-5; D is unresolved. The CDR3 has 14 amino acids. V was cut by 5 bases and J by 7 bases, with 15 bases left in between. CDR1 and CDR2 (germline): MDHEN, SYDVKM. The CDR3 DNA follows: TGTGCCAGCAGTCGGACCGAACCTTTGCAGCCCCAGCATTTT. Translated, it gives CASSRTEPLQPQHF. Looking up the rest from reference TRBV28 and TRBJ1-5 gives the full variable domain: DVKVTQSSRYLVKRTGEKVFLECVQDMDHENMFWYRQDPGLGLRLIYFSYDVKMKEKGDIPEGYSVSREKKERFSLILESASTNQTSMYLCASSRTEPLQPQHFGDGTRLSIL.

This rearrangement joins TRBV9 to TRBJ2-3; D unresolved. The CDR3 is made up of 12 amino acids. Germline CDR1 SGDLS, CDR2 YYNGEE. Deletions cut 4 bases from V and 2 bases from J, with 5 bases between. In DNA form, the CDR3 reads TGTGCCAGCAGCATAGACACAGATACGCAGTATTTT. Protein sequence: CASSIDTDTQYF.

The V gene is TRBV6-1, the J gene TRBJ1-5; 8 nucleotides agree with TRBD1. CDR1 is MNHNS and CDR2 is SASEGT in the germline V gene. V lost 7 bases to trimming and J lost 7 bases; unmatched junction nucleotides: 9. The CDR3 is 14 amino acids. CDR3 protein: CASIGDRGGQPQHF. CDR3 bases: TGTGCCAGCATCGGAGACAGGGGTGGGCAGCCCCAGCATTTT.

The chain joins TRBV30 to TRBJ2-7; D gene uncertain. Germline loops: CDR1 GTSNPN, CDR2 SVGIG (reference sequence). This CDR3 has 12 amino acids. V was trimmed by 4 bases and J by 0 bases, leaving 7 bases between them. Here the CDR3 reads CAWIPTSYEQYF. The DNA for the CDR3 is TGTGCCTGGATCCCGACCTCCTACGAGCAGTACTTC.

This clone turned up a few times. The rearrangement links TRBV5-5 to TRBJ1-6; TRBD1 matches 9 bases. The trim removed 0 bases at V and 11 bases at J, leaving 6 bases unmatched. Germline V gives CDR1 SGHKS, CDR2 YYEKEE (reference sequence). The CDR3 runs to 15 residues. The CDR3 loop is CASSLEVGQGTPLHF. In nucleotides, the CDR3 is TGTGCCAGCAGCTTGGAAGTAGGACAGGGGACACCCCTCCACTTT.

CDR3 loop: CASSASGTGGEKLFF. The DNA of the CDR3 is TGTGCCAGCAGCGCCTCCGGGACAGGGGGGGAAAAACTGTTTTTT. The rearrangement links TRBV9 to TRBJ1-4; TRBD1 agrees at 11 bases. The junction had 6 bases not matched to a gene; V was cut back by 3 bases and J by 8 bases. The germline V gene encodes CDR1 SGDLS and CDR2 YYNGEE. The CDR3 covers 15 residues.

The chain employs TRBV7-9 and TRBJ2-5; D might be TRBD1 or TRBD2, each matching 6 bases. Germline loops: CDR1 SEHNR, CDR2 FQNEAQ (reference sequence). The CDR3 spans 15 residues. Trimming stripped 0 bases from V and 6 bases from J, with 14 bases between. The CDR3 here is CASSLAPGGGKTQYF. The CDR3 DNA sequence: TGTGCCAGCAGCTTAGCGCCTGGGGGCGGGAAGACCCAGTACTTC.

This rearrangement joins TRBV28 to TRBJ1-5; D call uncertain. Germline loops: CDR1 MDHEN, CDR2 SYDVKM. The V end was cut by 7 bases, the J end by 5 bases, with 12 bases between. This CDR3 comprises 13 residues. The CDR3 is CASTLGWDQPQHF. CDR3 DNA: TGTGCCAGCACCCTAGGGTGGGATCAGCCCCAGCATTTT.

The J gene is TRBJ1-2, the V gene TRBV6-5; 9 nucleotides line up with TRBD1. The CDR3 totals 13 residues. J lost 7 bases, V lost 2 bases, and 2 bases had no gene match. CDR1 and CDR2 from the germline V gene are MNHEY and SVGAGI. The DNA for the CDR3 is TGTGCCAGCAGTTACGACAGGGGGATTGGCTACACCTTC. Protein: CASSYDRGIGYTF.

This clone was counted only a few times. V gene TRBV18 combines with J gene TRBJ1-6; D gene unclear. CDR1 and CDR2 from the germline V gene are KGHSH and LQKENI. This CDR3 has 14 amino acids. Trimming removed 3 bases at V and 10 bases at J, with 13 bases between. The CDR3 nucleotides read TGTGCCAGCTCACCGGCTGCCTTGGGCTCACCCCTCCACTTT. Translation: CASSPAALGSPLHF.

The chain combines TRBV10-2 with TRBJ2-7; no clear D. The germline V and J ends were trimmed by 8 bases and 7 bases, with 18 bases remaining between them. The V gene's germline CDR1 is WSHSY and CDR2 SAAADI. This CDR3 spans 13 amino acids. The CDR3 DNA follows: TGCGCCAGCCGCCAAGCGAATGGATTAGAGCAGTACTTC. Translating it yields CASRQANGLEQYF.

This sequence joins TRBV5-1 and TRBJ2-7; D is ambiguous. The CDR3 is made up of 16 amino acids. Germline V lookup: CDR1 SGHRS, CDR2 YFSETQ. V was trimmed by 5 bases and J by 1 base, leaving 19 bases between them. The CDR3 DNA reads TGCGCCAGCAGTCCCCAAGGGCAGCCAAGTTCCTACGAGCAGTACTTC. The encoded protein is CASSPQGQPSSYEQYF.

The rearrangement links TRBV2 to TRBJ1-1; the D gene is possibly TRBD1 (6 bases). Trimming pared 6 bases from V and 1 base from J, leaving 9 bases between. CDR1 is SNHLY, CDR2 FYNNEI, per germline. CDR3 length: 13 residues. CDR3 protein: CASSQGGNTEAFF. The CDR3 DNA reads TGTGCCAGCAGCCAAGGGGGGAACACTGAAGCTTTCTTT.